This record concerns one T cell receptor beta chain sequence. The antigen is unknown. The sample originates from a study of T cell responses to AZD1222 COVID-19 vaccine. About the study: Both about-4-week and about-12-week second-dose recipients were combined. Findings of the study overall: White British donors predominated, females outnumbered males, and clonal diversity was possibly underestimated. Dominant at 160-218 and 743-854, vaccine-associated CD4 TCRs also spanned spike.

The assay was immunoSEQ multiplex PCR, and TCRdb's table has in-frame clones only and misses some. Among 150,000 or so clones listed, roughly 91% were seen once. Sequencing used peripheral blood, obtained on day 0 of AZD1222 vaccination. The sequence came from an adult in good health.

For the CDR3, the DNA is TGTGCCAGCAGCTCCCCGGGGGGATTCTCGAACACTGAAGCTTTCTTT. It encodes CASSSPGGFSNTEAFF. The rearrangement links TRBV7-6 to TRBJ1-1; D possibly corresponds to TRBD1 (5 bases). This CDR3 contains 16 residues. The germline gives CDR1 SGHVS, CDR2 FNYEAQ. Trimming stripped 4 bases from V and 1 base from J, with 16 bases between. The whole variable domain, filled in from reference TRBV7-6 and TRBJ1-1, reads GAGVSQSPRYKVTKRGQDVALRCDPISGHVSLYWYRQALGQGPEFLTYFNYEAQQDKSGLPNDRFSAERPEGSISTLTIQRTEQRDSAMYRCASSSPGGFSNTEAFFGQGTRLTVV.